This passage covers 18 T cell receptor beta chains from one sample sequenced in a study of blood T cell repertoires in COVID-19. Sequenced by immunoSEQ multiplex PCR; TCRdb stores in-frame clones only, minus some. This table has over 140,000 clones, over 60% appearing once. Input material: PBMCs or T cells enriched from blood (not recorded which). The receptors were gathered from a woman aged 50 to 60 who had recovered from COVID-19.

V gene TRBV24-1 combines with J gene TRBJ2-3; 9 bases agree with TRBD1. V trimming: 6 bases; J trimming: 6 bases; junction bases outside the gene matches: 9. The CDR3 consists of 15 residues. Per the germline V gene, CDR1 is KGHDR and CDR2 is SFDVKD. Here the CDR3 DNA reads TGTGCCACCAGTTCCACAGGGGGCCGAAGGGATACGCAGTATTTT. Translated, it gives CATSSTGGRRDTQYF.

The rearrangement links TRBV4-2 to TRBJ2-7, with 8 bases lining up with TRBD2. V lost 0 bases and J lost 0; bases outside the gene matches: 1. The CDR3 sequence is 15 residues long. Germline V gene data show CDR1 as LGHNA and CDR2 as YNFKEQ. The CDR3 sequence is CASSQESGSSYEQYF. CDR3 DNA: TGTGCCAGCAGCCAAGAAAGCGGGAGCTCCTACGAGCAGTACTTC.

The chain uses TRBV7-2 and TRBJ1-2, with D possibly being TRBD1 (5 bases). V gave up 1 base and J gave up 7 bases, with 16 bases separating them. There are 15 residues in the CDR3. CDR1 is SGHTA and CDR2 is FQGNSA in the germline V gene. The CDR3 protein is CASSLGGRKRVGYTF. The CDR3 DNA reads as TGTGCCAGCAGCTTAGGGGGCAGAAAAAGGGTTGGCTACACCTTC.

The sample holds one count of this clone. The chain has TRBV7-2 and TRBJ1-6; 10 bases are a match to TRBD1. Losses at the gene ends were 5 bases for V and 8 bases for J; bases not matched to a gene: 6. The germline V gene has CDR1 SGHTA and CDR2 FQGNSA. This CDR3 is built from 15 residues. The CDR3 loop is CASSLGTGVHSPLHF. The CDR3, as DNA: TGTGCCAGCAGCCTCGGGACAGGGGTACATTCACCCCTCCACTTT.

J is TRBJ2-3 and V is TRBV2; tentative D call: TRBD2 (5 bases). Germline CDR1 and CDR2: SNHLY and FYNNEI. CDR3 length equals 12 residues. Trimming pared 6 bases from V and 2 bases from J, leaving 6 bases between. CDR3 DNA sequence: TGTGCCAGCAGACTAGACACAGATACGCAGTATTTT. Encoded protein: CASRLDTDTQYF.

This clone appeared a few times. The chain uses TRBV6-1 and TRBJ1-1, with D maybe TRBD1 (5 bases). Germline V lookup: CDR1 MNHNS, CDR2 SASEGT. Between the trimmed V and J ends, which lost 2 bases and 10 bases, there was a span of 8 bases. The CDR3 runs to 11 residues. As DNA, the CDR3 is TGTGCCAGCAGTGAAAGGGGTTTAGCTTTCTTT. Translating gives CASSERGLAFF.

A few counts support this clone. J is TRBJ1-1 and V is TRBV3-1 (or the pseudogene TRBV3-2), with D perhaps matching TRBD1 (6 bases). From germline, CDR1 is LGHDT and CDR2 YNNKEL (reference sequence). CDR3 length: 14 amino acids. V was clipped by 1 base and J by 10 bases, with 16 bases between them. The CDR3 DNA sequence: TGTGCCAGCAGCCAAGGTGACAGGCCTCACGGAGCTTTCTTT. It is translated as CASSQGDRPHGAFF.

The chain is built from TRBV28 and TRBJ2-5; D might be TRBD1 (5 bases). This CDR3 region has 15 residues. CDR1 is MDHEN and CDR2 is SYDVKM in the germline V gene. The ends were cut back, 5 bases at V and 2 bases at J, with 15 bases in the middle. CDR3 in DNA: TGTGCCAGCAGTCCTACAGGACATAGACAAGAGACCCAGTACTTC. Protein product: CASSPTGHRQETQYF. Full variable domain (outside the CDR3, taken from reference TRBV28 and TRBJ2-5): DVKVTQSSRYLVKRTGEKVFLECVQDMDHENMFWYRQDPGLGLRLIYFSYDVKMKEKGDIPEGYSVSREKKERFSLILESASTNQTSMYLCASSPTGHRQETQYFGPGTRLLVL.

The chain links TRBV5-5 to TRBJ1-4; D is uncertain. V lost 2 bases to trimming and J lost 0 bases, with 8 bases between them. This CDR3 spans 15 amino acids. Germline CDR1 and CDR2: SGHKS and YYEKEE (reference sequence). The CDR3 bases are TGTGCCAGCAGCTTCCTAGATGCAACTAATGAAAAACTGTTTTTT. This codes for CASSFLDATNEKLFF.

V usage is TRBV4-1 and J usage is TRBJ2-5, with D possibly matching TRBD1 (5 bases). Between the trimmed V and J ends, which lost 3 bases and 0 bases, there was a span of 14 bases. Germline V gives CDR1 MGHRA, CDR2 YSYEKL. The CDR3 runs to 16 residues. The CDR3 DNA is TGCGCCAGCAGCCAGCTCGGCGCAGGGAACCAAGAGACCCAGTACTTC. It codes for CASSQLGAGNQETQYF.

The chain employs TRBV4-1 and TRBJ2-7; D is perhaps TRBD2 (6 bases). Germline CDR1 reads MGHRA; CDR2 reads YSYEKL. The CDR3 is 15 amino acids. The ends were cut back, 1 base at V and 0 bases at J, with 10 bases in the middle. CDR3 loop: CASSQGIGSSYEQYF. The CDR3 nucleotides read TGCGCCAGCAGCCAAGGGATCGGGAGCTCCTACGAGCAGTACTTC.

CDR3 DNA sequence: TGTGCCAGCAGTTCAGGCTACTATGGCTACACCTTC. This translates into CASSSGYYGYTF. The V gene is TRBV28, the J gene TRBJ1-2, with D unresolved. The CDR3 extends over 12 amino acids. Germline CDR1 and CDR2: MDHEN and SYDVKM. The V and J ends lost 4 bases and 3 bases respectively, with 6 bases between them.

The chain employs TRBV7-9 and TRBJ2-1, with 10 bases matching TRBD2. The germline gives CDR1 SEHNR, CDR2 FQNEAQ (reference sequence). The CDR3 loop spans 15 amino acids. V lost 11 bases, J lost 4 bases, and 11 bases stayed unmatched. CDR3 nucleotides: TGTGCCGGGCTCCCCTGGACTAGCGGTTACAATGAGCAGTTCTTC. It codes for CAGLPWTSGYNEQFF.

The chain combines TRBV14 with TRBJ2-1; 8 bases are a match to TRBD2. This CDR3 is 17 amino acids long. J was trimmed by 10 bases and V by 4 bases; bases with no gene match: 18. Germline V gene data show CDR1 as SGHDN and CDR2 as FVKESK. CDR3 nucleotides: TGTGCCAGCAGCCTATACCGGGGGGGAGGGCGTACAATCGAGCAGTTCTTC. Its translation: CASSLYRGGGRTIEQFF.

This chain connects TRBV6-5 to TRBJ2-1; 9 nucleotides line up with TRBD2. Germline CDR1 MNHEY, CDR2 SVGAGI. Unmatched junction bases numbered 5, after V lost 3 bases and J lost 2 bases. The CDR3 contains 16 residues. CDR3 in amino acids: CASSYATSGAYNEQFF. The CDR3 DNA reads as TGTGCCAGCAGTTATGCGACTAGCGGAGCCTACAATGAGCAGTTCTTC.

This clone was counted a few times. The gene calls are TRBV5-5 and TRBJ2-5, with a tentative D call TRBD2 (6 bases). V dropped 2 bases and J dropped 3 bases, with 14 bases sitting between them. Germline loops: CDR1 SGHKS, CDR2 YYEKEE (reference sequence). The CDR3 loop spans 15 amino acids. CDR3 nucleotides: TGTGCCAGCAGCTTTTTGGGCCGGGAGAAAGAGACCCAGTACTTC. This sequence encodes CASSFLGREKETQYF.

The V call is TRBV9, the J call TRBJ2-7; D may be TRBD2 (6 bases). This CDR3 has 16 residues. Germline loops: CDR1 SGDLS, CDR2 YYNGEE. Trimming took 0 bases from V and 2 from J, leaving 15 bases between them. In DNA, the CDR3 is TGTGCCAGCAGCGTAGATGGACTACGTAATACCTACGAGCAGTACTTC. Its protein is CASSVDGLRNTYEQYF.

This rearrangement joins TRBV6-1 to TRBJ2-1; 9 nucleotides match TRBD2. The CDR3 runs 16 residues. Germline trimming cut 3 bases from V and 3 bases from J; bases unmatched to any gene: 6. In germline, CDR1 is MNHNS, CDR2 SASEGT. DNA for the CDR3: TGTGCCAGCAGTGACCAACTAGCGGGCGTCTACAATGAGCAGTTCTTC. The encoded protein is CASSDQLAGVYNEQFF.